This T cell receptor (beta chain) was profiled in a study of T cell responses to AZD1222 COVID-19 vaccine. Assay used: immunoSEQ multiplex PCR; TCRdb lists only in-frame clones, some missing. The sample shows about 130,000 clones, roughly 87% of them seen only once. Trimming cost V 6 bases and J 8 bases; bases outside gene matches: 8. The length of the CDR3 is 13 residues. The germline V gene encodes CDR1 MDHEN and CDR2 SYDVKM. The chain uses TRBV28 and TRBJ1-2, with 8 bases matching TRBD1. The receptor's source is an adult in good health. Here the sequenced sample was peripheral blood, taken on day 0 of MenACWY control vaccination. The CDR3 protein is CASRTGTGAGYTF. CDR3 nucleotides: TGTGCCAGCAGGACCGGGACAGGTGCGGGCTACACCTTC.